The rows below give T cell receptor beta chains drawn from one sample of a study of glioma-infiltrating T cells after dendritic cell vaccination. Only in-frame clones appear in the TCRdb table, and some are missing; sequencing was by immunoSEQ multiplex PCR. The table has 80,000 to 100,000 clones, 80% seen once. The material sequenced was blood, taken after dendritic cell vaccination. These receptors were obtained from a human donor with glioblastoma. Each CDR3 is given with its conserved first and last residue. Fields, in order: J gene, V gene, D gene, clone size, CDR3 length, CDR3 DNA, CDR3 protein. The D gene is left open where the match is weak. The size of a clone is reported for some rows only, either as once, few or many, or as a class for expanded clones.

TRBJ2-1 TRBV5-4 . . 17 TGTGCCAGCAGCTTGGCACTAAGTCAGGGTACGTACAATGAGCAGTTCTTC CASSLALSQGTYNEQFF
TRBJ2-2 TRBV4-2 TRBD2 once 15 TGTGCCAGCAGCCGGGGAGGGGTCAGCACCGGGGAGCTGTTTTTT CASSRGGVSTGELFF
TRBJ2-1 TRBV6-5 . . 15 TGTGCCAGCATGCGTCGGGGGGCGGTGGAGGATGAGCAGTTCTTC CASMRRGAVEDEQFF
TRBJ2-7 TRBV5-1 . . 16 TGCGCCAGCAGCTTGGGACAGCTGGGGTTCTCCTACGAGCAGTACTTC CASSLGQLGFSYEQYF
TRBJ2-3 TRBV9 TRBD2 . 16 TGTGCCAGCAGCGCAACGGGGACTAGCGGGGGAGATACGCAGTATTTT CASSATGTSGGDTQYF
TRBJ2-3 TRBV18 . . 13 TGTGCCAGCTCATCTGGACTGTCAGATACGCAGTATTTT CASSSGLSDTQYF
TRBJ1-2 TRBV2 . . 13 TGTGCCAGCAGTCCGGGACAAACCTATGGCTACACCTTC CASSPGQTYGYTF
TRBJ2-3 TRBV4-2 . . 16 TGTGCCAGCAGCCAAGAGAGGTCGGGGTTCACAGATACGCAGTATTTT CASSQERSGFTDTQYF
TRBJ1-1 TRBV27 . . 15 TGTGCCAGCAGTTTACGGGGGTGGATGGTCACTGAAGCTTTCTTT CASSLRGWMVTEAFF
TRBJ2-5 TRBV7-2 . . 12 TGTGCCAGCAGCTTATCCGGGGAGACCCAGTACTTC CASSLSGETQYF
TRBJ1-2 TRBV15 . . 13 TGTGCCACCAGCAGAGATAAGGGAGGATCTTCCCTCTTC CATSRDKGGSSLF
TRBJ2-7 TRBV28 TRBD1 . 14 TGTGCCAGCAGCCCTCGACAGGGCTACCTCGAGCAGTACTTC CASSPRQGYLEQYF
TRBJ2-1 TRBV7-6 . . 16 TGTGCCAGCAGCTTAAGGGGGGGCCTGCAATACAATGAGCAGTTCTTC CASSLRGGLQYNEQFF
TRBJ2-5 TRBV7-3 . . 15 TGTGCCAGCAGCTTAAGCGGGGACTCGCAAGAGACCCAGTACTTC CASSLSGDSQETQYF
TRBJ2-5 TRBV15 . . 14 TGTGCCACCAGCAGAGATAGGGGCCAAGAGACCCAGTACTTC CATSRDRGQETQYF
TRBJ2-3 TRBV19 . . 15 TGTGCCAGTAGTTCTAGCGCAAGGGGCACAGATACGCAGTATTTT CASSSSARGTDTQYF
TRBJ1-1 TRBV5-1 . . 14 TGCGCCAGCAGCTTCGACGGCTGGAGCACTGAAGCTTTCTTT CASSFDGWSTEAFF
TRBJ2-3 TRBV2 . . 12 TGTGCCAGCAGTGAGCGGGCAGATACGCAGTATTTT CASSERADTQYF
TRBJ2-5 TRBV7-7 TRBD1 . 15 TGTGCTAGCAGCGCCTTGGGGACAGTTGGAGAGACCCAGTACTTC CASSALGTVGETQYF
TRBJ2-2 TRBV2 . . 14 TGTGCCAGCAGTGCGACACCGAACACCGGGGAGCTGTTTTTT CASSATPNTGELFF
TRBJ1-2 TRBV19 . . 13 TGTGCCAGTAGTCCATCCATATTAGAGGGCTACACCTTC CASSPSILEGYTF
TRBJ2-1 TRBV7-3 . . 14 TGTGCCAGCAGCTTATCGGGAGAGGGCAATGAGCAGTTCTTC CASSLSGEGNEQFF
TRBJ1-2 TRBV6-6 TRBD1 . 16 TGTGCCAGCAAGTTAACCGGGACAGGGGCCAACTATGGCTACACCTTC CASKLTGTGANYGYTF
TRBJ2-1 TRBV7-3 TRBD2 . 16 TGTGCCAGCAGCTTAACGGGGACTAGCGGGAGGGACGAGCAGTTCTTC CASSLTGTSGRDEQFF
TRBJ2-3 TRBV28 . . 14 TGTGCCAGCAGTCTTGACAGGAACACAGATACGCAGTATTTT CASSLDRNTDTQYF
TRBJ1-2 TRBV27 . . 16 TGTGCCAGCAGTTTACGAAGGGGTACAGGGTTCTATGGCTACACCTTC CASSLRRGTGFYGYTF
TRBJ2-1 TRBV5-1 TRBD2 . 18 TGCGCCAGCAGCTGGGTCCCGGGACTAGCGGGAGGGCCAGATGAGCAGTTCTTC CASSWVPGLAGGPDEQFF
TRBJ2-7 TRBV21-1 . few 14 TGTGCCAGCAGCAAAGGGACAGCGTCCTACGAGCAGTACTTC CASSKGTASYEQYF
TRBJ2-7 TRBV5-1 . . 14 TGCGCCAGCAGCTTGACAGGCAGCTCCTACGAGCAGTACTTC CASSLTGSSYEQYF
TRBJ2-3 TRBV2 . . 14 TGTGCCAGCAGTTTCGGAGGAGGGTCAGATACGCAGTATTTT CASSFGGGSDTQYF
TRBJ1-1 TRBV2 TRBD1 . 14 TGTGCCAGCAGTGGGGGGACAGGGAAGACTGAAGCTTTCTTT CASSGGTGKTEAFF
TRBJ2-2 TRBV5-1 . few 15 TGCGCCAGCAGCTTATATAGGGGTGAGGCCGGGGAGCTGTTTTTT CASSLYRGEAGELFF
TRBJ1-1 TRBV5-4 . . 13 TGTGCCAGCAGCCCGGACTGGAACACTGAAGCTTTCTTT CASSPDWNTEAFF
TRBJ1-2 TRBV9 . few 15 TGTGCCAGCAGCGTAGCTATCAGCAGGGGCCATGGCTACACCTTC CASSVAISRGHGYTF
TRBJ1-2 TRBV7-9 TRBD1 . 15 TGTGCCAGCAGCCACATCCTGGACAGGGTCTATGGCTACACCTTC CASSHILDRVYGYTF
TRBJ1-2 TRBV28 . . 12 TGTGCCAGCAGTTTCCAGGGCCACGGCTACACCTTC CASSFQGHGYTF
TRBJ1-2 TRBV28 . . 13 TGTGCCAGCAGGACAGGACCTGACTATGGCTACACCTTC CASRTGPDYGYTF
TRBJ2-7 TRBV5-1 . . 13 TGCGCCAGCAGCTTGGAGCTGCCCCTCGAGCAGTACTTC CASSLELPLEQYF
TRBJ2-3 TRBV7-9 . . 14 TGTGCCAGCAGCTTAGGCGTGGGGCCAGATACGCAGTATTTT CASSLGVGPDTQYF